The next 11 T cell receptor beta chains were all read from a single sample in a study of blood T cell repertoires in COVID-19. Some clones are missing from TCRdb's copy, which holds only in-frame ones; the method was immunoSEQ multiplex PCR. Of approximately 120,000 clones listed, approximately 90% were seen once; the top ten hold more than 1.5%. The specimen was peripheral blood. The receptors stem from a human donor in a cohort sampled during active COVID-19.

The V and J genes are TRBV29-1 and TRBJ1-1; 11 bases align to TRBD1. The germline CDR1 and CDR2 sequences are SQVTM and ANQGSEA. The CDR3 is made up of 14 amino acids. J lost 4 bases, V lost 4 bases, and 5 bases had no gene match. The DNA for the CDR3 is TGCAGCGTTGCGTTTGGGACAGGGGGCACTGAAGCTTTCTTT. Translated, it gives CSVAFGTGGTEAFF. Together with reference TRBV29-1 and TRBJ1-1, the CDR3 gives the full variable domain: SAVISQKPSRDICQRGTSLTIQCQVDSQVTMMFWYRQQPGQSLTLIATANQGSEATYESGFVIDKFPISRPNLTFSTLTVSNMSPEDSSIYLCSVAFGTGGTEAFFGQGTRLTVV.

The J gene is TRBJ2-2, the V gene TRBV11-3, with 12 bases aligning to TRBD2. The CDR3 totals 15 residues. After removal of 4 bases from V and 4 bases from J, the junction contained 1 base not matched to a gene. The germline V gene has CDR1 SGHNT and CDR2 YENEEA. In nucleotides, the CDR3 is TGTGCCAGCAGCTCTAGCGGGAGGGCCACCGGGGAGCTGTTTTTT. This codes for CASSSSGRATGELFF.

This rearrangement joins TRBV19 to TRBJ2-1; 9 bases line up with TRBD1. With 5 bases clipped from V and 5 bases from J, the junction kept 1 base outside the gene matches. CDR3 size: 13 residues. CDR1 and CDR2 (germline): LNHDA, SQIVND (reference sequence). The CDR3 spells CASSWTGDNEQFF. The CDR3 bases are TGTGCCAGTAGTTGGACAGGGGACAATGAGCAGTTCTTC.

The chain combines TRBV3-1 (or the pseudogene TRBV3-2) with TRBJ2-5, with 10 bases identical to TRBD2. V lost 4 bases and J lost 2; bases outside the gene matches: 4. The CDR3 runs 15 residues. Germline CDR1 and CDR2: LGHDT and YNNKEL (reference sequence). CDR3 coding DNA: TGTGCCAGCAGCCTCGGACTAGCGGATCAAGAGACCCAGTACTTC. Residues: CASSLGLADQETQYF.

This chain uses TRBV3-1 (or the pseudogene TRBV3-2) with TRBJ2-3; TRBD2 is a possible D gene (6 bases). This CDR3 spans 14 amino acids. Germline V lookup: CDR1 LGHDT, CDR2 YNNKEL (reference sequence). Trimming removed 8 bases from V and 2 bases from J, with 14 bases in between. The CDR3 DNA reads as TGTGCCAGCCGTCCCCGGGAGACCACAGATACGCAGTATTTT. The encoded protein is CASRPRETTDTQYF.

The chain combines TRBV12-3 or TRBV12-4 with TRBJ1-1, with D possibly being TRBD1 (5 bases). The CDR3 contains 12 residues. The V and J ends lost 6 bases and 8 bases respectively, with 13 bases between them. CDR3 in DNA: TGTGCCAGCAGACCAGGGCAGGGAGAAGCTTTCTTT. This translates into CASRPGQGEAFF.

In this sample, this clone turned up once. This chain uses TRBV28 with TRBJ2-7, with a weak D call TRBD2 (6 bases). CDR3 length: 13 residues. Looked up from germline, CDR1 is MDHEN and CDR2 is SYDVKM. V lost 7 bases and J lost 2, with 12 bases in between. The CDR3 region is CASNTGGPYEQYF. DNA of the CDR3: TGTGCCAGCAACACCGGGGGACCCTACGAGCAGTACTTC.

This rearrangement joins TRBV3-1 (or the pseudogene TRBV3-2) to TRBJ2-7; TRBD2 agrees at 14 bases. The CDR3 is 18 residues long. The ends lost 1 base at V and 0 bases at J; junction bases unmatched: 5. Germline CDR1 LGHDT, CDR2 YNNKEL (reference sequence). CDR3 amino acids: CASSQGGGTSGSSYEQYF. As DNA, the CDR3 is TGTGCCAGCAGCCAAGGGGGGGGGACTAGCGGGAGCTCCTACGAGCAGTACTTC.

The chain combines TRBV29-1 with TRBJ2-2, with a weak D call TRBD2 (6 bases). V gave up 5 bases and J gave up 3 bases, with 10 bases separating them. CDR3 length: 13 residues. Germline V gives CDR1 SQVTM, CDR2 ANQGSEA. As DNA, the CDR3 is TGCAGCGTTAGAGGAGGGCACACCGGGGAGCTGTTTTTT. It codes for CSVRGGHTGELFF.

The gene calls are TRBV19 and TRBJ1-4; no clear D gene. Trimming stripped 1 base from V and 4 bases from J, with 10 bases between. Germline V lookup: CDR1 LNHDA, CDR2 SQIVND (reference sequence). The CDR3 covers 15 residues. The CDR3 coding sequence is TGTGCCAGTAGTATAGTGGGCCGATATAATGAAAAACTGTTTTTT. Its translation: CASSIVGRYNEKLFF.

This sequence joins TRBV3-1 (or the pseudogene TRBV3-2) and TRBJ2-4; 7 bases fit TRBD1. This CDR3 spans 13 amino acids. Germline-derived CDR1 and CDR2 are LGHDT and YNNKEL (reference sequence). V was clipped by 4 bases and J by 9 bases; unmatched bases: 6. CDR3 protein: CASSREQGFIQYF. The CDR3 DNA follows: TGTGCCAGCAGCCGTGAACAGGGGTTCATTCAGTACTTC.